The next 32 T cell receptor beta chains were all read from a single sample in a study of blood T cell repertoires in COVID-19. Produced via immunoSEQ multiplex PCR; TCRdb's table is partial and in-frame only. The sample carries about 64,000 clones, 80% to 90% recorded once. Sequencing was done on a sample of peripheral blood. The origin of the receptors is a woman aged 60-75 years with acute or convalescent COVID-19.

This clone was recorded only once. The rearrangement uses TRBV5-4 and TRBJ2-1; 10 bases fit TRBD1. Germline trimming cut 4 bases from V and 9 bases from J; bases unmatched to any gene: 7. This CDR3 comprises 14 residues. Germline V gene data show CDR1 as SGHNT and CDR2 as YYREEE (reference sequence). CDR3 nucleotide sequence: TGTGCCAGCAGCCCGGGACAGGGGCGGGGTGAGCAGTTCTTC. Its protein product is CASSPGQGRGEQFF.

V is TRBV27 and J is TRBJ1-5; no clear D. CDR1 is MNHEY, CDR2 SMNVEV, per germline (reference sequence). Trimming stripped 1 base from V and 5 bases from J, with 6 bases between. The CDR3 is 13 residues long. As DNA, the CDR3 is TGTGCCAGCAGTTTATATCGGGATCAGCCCCAGCATTTT. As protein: CASSLYRDQPQHF.

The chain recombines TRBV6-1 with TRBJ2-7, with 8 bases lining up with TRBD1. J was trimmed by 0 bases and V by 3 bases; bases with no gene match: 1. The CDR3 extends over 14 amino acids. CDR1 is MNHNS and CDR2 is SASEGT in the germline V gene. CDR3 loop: CASSEDRVSYEQYF. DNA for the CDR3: TGTGCCAGCAGTGAGGACAGGGTCTCCTACGAGCAGTACTTC.

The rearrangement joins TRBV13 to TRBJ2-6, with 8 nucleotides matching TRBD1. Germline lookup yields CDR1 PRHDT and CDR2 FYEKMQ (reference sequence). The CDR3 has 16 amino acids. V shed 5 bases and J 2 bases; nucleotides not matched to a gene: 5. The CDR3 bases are TGTGCCAGCAGCAACTACAGGGGGACTGGGGCCAACGTCCTGACTTTC. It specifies CASSNYRGTGANVLTF. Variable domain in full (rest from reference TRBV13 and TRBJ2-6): AAGVIQSPRHLIKEKRETATLKCYPIPRHDTVYWYQQGPGQDPQFLISFYEKMQSDKGSIPDRFSAQQFSDYHSELNMSSLELGDSALYFCASSNYRGTGANVLTFGAGSRLTVL.

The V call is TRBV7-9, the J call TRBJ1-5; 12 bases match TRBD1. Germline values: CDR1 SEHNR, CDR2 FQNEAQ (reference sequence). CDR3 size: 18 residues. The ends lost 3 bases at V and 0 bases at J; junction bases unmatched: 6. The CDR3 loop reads CASSLGTGGRFSNQPQHF. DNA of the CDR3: TGTGCCAGCAGCTTGGGGACAGGGGGCCGGTTTAGCAATCAGCCCCAGCATTTT.

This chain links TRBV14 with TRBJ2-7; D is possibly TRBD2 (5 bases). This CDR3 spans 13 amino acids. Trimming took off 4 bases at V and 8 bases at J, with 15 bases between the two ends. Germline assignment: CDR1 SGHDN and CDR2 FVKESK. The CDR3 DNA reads TGTGCCAGCAGCCGACCGGGGAGAGGGCAGCAGTACTTC. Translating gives CASSRPGRGQQYF.

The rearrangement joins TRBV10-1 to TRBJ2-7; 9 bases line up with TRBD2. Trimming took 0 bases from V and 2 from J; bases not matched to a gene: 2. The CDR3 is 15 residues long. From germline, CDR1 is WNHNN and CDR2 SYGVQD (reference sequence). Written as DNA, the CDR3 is TGCGCCAGCAGTGAGTCCTTAGCGGGGGCCTACGAGCAGTACTTC. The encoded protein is CASSESLAGAYEQYF.

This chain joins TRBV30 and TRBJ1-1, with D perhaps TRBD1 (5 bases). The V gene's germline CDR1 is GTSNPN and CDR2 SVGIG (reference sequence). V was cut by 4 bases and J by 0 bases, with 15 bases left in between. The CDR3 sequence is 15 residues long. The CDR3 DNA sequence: TGTGCCTGGAAATGGGGGGGTCTCATGAACACTGAAGCTTTCTTT. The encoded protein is CAWKWGGLMNTEAFF.

The CDR3 reads CASSPGTVGNQPQHF. The CDR3, as DNA: TGTGCCAGCAGCCCTGGGACAGTTGGCAATCAGCCCCAGCATTTT. The V gene is TRBV9, the J gene TRBJ1-5; 7 bases match TRBD1. Germline V CDR1 and CDR2: SGDLS, YYNGEE. The CDR3 spans 15 residues. V lost 4 bases and J lost 2; bases outside the gene matches: 6. Supplemented by reference TRBV9 and TRBJ1-5, the full variable domain reads DSGVTQTPKHLITATGQRVTLRCSPRSGDLSVYWYQQSLDQGLQFLIQYYNGEERAKGNILERFSAQQFPDLHSELNLSSLELGDSALYFCASSPGTVGNQPQHFGDGTRLSIL.

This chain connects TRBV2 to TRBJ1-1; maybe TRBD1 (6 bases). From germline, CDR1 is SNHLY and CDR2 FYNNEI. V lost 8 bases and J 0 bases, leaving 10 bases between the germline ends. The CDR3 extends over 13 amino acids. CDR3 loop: CASYGQMNTEAFF. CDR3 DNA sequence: TGTGCCAGCTATGGACAGATGAACACTGAAGCTTTCTTT.

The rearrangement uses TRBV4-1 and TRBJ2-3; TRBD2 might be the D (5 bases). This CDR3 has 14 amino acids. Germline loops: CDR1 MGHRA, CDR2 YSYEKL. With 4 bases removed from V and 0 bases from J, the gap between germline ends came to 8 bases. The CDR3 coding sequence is TGCGCCAGCAGCCTCCGGGGTAGCACAGATACGCAGTATTTT. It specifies CASSLRGSTDTQYF.

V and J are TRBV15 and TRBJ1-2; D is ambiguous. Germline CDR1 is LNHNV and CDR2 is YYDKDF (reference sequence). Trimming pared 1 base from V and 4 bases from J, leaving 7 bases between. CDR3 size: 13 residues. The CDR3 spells CATSRGASYGYTF. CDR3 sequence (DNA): TGTGCCACCAGCAGAGGAGCATCCTATGGCTACACCTTC.

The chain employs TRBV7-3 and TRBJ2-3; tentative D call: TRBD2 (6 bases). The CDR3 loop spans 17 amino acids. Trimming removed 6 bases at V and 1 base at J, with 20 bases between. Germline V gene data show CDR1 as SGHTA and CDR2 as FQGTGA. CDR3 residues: CASRPTAPGLRTDTQYF. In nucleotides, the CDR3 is TGTGCCAGCAGACCTACAGCCCCGGGACTCCGCACAGATACGCAGTATTTT.

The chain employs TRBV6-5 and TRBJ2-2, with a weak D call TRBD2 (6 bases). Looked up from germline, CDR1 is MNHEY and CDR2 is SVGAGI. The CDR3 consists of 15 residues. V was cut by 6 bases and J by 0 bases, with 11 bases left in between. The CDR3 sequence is CASRERATNTGELFF. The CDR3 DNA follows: TGTGCCAGCAGAGAGCGGGCAACGAACACCGGGGAGCTGTTTTTT.

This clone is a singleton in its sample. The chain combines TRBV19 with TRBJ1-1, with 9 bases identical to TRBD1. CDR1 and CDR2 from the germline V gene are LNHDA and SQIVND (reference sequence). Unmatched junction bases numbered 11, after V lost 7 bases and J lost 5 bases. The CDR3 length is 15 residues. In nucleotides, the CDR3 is TGTGCCAGTAAGCGGACCTGGACAGGGGAGACTGAAGCTTTCTTT. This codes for CASKRTWTGETEAFF.

CDR3 coding DNA: TGTGCCAGCAGCAAATTCGGCACGGAGGCGAACACTGAAGCTTTCTTT. It codes for CASSKFGTEANTEAFF. V is TRBV21-1 and J is TRBJ1-1. TRBV21-1 is deemed a pseudogene. The CDR3 sequence is 16 residues long.

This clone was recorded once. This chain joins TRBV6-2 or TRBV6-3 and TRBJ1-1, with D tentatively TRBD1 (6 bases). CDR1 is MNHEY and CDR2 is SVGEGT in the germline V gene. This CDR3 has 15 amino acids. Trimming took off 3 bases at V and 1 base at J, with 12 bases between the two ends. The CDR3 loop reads CASSYRVTGNTEAFF. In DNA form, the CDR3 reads TGTGCCAGCAGTTATAGGGTGACAGGGAACACTGAAGCTTTCTTT.

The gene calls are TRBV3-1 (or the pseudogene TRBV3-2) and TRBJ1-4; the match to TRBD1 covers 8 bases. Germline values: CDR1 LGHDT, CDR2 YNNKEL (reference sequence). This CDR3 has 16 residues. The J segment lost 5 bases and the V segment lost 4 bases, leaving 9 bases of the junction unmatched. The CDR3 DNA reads TGTGCCAGCAGCCCAACCAGGGACAGGCAGAATGAAAAACTGTTTTTT. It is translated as CASSPTRDRQNEKLFF.

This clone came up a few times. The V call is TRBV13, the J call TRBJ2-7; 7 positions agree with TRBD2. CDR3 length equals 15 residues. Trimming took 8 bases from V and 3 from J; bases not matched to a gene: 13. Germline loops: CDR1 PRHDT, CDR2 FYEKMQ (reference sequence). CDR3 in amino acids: CASRSRTGGIYEQYF. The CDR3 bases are TGTGCCAGCCGGAGCCGAACGGGGGGAATCTACGAGCAGTACTTC.

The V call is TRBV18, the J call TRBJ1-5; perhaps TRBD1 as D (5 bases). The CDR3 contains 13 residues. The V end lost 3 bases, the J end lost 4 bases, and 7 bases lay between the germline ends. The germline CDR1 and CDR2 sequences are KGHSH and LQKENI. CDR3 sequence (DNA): TGTGCCAGCTCACCCGACAGTAATCAGCCCCAGCATTTT. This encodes CASSPDSNQPQHF.

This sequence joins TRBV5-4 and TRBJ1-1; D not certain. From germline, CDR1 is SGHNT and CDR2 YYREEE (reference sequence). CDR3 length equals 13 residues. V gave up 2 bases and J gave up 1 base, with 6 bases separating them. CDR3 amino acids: CASSFSTNTEAFF. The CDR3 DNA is TGTGCCAGCAGCTTTTCTACGAACACTGAAGCTTTCTTT.

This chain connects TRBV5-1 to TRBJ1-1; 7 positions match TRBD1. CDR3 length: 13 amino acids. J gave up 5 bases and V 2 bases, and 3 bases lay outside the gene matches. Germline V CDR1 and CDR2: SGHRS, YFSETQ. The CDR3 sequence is CASSFQGDTEAFF. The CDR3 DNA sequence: TGCGCCAGCAGCTTTCAGGGGGATACTGAAGCTTTCTTT.

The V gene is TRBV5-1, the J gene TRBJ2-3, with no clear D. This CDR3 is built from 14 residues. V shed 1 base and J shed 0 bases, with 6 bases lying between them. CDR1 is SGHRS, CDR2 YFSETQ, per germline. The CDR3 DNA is TGCGCCAGCAGCTTGACAGATAGCACAGATACGCAGTATTTT. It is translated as CASSLTDSTDTQYF. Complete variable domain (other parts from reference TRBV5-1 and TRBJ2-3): KAGVTQTPRYLIKTRGQQVTLSCSPISGHRSVSWYQQTPGQGLQFLFEYFSETQRNKGNFPGRFSGRQFSNSRSEMNVSTLELGDSALYLCASSLTDSTDTQYFGPGTRLTVL.

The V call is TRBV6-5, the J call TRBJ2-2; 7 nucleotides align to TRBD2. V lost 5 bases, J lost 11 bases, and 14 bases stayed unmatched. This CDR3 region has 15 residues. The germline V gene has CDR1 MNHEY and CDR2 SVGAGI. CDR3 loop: CASSPGASAGRELFF. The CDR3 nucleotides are TGTGCCAGCAGTCCCGGGGCCTCAGCGGGGCGTGAGCTGTTTTTT.

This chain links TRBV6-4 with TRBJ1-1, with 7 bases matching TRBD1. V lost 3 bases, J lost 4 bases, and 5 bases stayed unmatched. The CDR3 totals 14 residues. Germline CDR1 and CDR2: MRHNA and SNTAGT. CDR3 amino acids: CASSEFRGSTEAFF. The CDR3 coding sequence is TGTGCCAGCAGTGAATTCAGGGGGAGCACTGAAGCTTTCTTT.

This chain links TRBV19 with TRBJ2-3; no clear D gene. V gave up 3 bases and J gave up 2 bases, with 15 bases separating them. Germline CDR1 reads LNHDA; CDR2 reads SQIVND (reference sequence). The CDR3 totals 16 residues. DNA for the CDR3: TGTGCCAGTAGTATTCCGTCCAGTGGTTTCACAGATACGCAGTATTTT. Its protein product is CASSIPSSGFTDTQYF.

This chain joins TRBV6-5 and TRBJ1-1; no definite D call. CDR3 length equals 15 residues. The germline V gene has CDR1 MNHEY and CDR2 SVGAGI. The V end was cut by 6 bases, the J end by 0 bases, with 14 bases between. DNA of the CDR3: TGTGCCAGCAGCCCCCTGGCCACCTTGAACACTGAAGCTTTCTTT. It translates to CASSPLATLNTEAFF.

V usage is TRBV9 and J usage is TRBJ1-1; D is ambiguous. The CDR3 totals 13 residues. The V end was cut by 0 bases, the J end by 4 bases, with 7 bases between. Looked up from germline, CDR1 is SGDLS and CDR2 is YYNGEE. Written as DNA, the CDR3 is TGTGCCAGCAGCGTAGATATCAGCACTGAAGCTTTCTTT. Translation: CASSVDISTEAFF.

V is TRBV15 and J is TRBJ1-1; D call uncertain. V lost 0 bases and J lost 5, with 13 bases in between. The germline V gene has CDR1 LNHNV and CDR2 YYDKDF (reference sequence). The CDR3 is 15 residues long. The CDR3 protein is CATSRDRLGWTEAFF. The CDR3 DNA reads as TGTGCCACCAGCAGAGATCGTCTAGGATGGACTGAAGCTTTCTTT.

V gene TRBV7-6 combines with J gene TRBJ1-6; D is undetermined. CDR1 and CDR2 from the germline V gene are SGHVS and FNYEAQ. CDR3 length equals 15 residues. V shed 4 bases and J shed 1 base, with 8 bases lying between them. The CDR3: CASSSSGSYNSPLHF. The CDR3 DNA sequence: TGTGCCAGCAGCTCTTCAGGATCCTATAATTCACCCCTCCACTTT.

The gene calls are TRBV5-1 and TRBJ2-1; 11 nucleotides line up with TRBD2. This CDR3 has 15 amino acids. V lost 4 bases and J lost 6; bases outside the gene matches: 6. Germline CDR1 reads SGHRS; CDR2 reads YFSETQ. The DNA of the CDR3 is TGCGCCAGCAGCCTACCGGGACTAGCGGCCAATGAGCAGTTCTTC. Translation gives CASSLPGLAANEQFF.

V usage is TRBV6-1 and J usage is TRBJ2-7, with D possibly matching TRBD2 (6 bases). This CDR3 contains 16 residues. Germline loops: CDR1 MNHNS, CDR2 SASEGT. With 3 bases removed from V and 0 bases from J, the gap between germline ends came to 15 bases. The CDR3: CASSEAPRGASYEQYF. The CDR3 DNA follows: TGTGCCAGCAGTGAGGCCCCGCGGGGAGCCTCCTACGAGCAGTACTTC.